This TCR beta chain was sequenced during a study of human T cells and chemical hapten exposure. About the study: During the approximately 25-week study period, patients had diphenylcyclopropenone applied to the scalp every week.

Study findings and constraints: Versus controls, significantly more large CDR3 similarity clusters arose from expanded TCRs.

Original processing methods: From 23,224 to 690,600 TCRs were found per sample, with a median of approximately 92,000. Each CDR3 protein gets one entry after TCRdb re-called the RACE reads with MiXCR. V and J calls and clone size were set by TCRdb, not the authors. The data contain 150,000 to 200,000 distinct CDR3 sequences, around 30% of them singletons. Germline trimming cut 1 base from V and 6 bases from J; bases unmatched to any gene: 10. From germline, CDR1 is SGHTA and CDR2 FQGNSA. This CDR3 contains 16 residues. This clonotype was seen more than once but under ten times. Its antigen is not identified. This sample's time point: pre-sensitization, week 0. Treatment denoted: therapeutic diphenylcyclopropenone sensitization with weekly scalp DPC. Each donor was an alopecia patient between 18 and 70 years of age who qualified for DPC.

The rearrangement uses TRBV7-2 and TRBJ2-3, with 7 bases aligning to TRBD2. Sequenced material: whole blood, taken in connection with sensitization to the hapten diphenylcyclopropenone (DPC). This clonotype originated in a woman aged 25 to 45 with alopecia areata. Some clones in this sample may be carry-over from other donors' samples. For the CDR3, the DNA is TGTGCCAGCAGCTTAGAGGGATCTGGGAGGGTGGATACGCAGTATTTT. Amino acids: CASSLEGSGRVDTQYF.